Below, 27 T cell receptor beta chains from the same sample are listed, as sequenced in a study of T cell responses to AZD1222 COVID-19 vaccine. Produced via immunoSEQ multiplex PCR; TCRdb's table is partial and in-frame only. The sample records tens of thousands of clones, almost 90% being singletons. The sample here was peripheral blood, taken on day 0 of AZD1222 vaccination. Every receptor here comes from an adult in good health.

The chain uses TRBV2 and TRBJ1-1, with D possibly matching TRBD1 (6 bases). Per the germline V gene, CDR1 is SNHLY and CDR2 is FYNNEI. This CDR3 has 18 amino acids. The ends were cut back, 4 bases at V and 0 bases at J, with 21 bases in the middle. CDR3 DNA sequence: TGTGCCAGCAGTGCGGACAGTTCCCCCTGGGATATGAACACTGAAGCTTTCTTT. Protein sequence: CASSADSSPWDMNTEAFF.

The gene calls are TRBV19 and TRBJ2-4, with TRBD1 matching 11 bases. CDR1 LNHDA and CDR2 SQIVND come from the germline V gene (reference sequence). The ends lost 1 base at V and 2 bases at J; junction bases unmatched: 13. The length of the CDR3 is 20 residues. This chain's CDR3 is CASSIAPPRTGGGTKNIQYF. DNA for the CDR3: TGTGCCAGTAGTATAGCCCCCCCGAGGACAGGGGGCGGGACCAAAAACATTCAGTACTTC.

This chain's CDR3 is CASSLRGNTEAFF. As DNA, the CDR3 is TGTGCCAGCAGCCTTCGGGGTAACACTGAAGCTTTCTTT. This chain connects TRBV12-3 or TRBV12-4 to TRBJ1-1; D remains ambiguous. CDR3 size: 13 residues. V lost 6 bases, J lost 2 bases, and 10 bases lay in between.

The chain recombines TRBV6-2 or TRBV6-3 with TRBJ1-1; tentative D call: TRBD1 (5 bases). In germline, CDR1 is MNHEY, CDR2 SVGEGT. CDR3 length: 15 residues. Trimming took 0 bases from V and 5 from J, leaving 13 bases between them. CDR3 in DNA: TGTGCCAGCAGTTACTCGGGGCAGGTGGGGACTGAAGCTTTCTTT. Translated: CASSYSGQVGTEAFF.

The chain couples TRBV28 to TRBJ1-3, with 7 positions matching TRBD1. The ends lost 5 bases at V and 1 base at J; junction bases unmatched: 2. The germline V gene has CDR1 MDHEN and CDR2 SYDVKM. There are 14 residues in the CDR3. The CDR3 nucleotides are TGTGCCAGCAGTCCCAGGGGGTCTGGAAACACCATATATTTT. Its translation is CASSPRGSGNTIYF.

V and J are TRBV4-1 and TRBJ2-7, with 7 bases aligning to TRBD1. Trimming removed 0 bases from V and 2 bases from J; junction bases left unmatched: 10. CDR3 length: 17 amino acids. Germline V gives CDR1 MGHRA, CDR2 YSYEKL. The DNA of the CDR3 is TGCGCCAGCAGCCAAGATTTTTTGTCTGGACAGGCCTACGAGCAGTACTTC. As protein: CASSQDFLSGQAYEQYF.

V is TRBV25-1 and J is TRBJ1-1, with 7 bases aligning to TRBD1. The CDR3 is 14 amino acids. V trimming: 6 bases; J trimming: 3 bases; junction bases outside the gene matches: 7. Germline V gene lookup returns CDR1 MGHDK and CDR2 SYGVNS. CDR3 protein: CASSLDRVDTEAFF. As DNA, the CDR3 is TGTGCCAGCAGCCTAGACAGGGTTGACACTGAAGCTTTCTTT.

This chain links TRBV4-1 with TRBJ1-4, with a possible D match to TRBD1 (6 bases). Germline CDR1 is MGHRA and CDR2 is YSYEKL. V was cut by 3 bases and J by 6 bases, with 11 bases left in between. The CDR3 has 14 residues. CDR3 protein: CASSQQGMDEKLFF. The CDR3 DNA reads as TGCGCCAGCAGCCAGCAGGGGATGGATGAAAAACTGTTTTTT.

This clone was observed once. The CDR3 protein is CASSPNKGNYGYTF. The CDR3 nucleotides are TGTGCCAGCAGCCCGAACAAGGGTAACTATGGCTACACCTTC. The J gene is TRBJ1-2, the V gene TRBV7-2; unclear D gene. Trimming removed 5 bases from V and 1 base from J, with 11 bases in between. CDR1 and CDR2 (germline): SGHTA, FQGNSA. The CDR3 length is 14 residues.

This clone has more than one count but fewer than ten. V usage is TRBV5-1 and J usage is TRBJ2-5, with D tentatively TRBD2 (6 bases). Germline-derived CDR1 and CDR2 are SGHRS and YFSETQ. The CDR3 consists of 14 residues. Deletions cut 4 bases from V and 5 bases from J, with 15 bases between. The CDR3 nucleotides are TGCGCCAGCAGCCAGGGACTCCCCATGGAGACCCAGTACTTC. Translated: CASSQGLPMETQYF.

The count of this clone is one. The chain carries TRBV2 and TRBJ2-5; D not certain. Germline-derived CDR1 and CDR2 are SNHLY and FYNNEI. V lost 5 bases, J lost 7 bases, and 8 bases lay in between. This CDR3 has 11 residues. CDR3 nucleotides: TGTGCCAGCAGTTTAAAGGCGACCCAGTACTTC. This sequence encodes CASSLKATQYF.

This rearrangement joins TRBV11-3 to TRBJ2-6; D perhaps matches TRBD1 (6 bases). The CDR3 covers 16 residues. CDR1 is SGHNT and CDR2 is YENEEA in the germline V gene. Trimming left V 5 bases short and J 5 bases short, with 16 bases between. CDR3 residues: CASSPGRGPWANVLTF. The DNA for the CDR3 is TGTGCCAGCAGCCCCGGCAGGGGTCCATGGGCCAACGTCCTGACTTTC.

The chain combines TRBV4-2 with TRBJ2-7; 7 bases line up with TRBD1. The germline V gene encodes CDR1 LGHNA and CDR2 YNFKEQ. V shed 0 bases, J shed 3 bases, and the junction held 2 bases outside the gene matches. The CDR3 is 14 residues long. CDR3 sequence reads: CASSQDAGGYEQYF. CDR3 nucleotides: TGTGCCAGCAGCCAAGACGCAGGGGGCTACGAGCAGTACTTC.

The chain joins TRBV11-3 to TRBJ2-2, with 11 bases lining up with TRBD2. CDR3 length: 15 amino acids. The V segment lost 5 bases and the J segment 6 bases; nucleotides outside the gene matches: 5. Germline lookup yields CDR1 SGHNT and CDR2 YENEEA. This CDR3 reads CASSPTSGRAGELFF. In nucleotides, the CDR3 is TGTGCCAGCAGCCCAACTAGCGGGAGAGCCGGGGAGCTGTTTTTT.

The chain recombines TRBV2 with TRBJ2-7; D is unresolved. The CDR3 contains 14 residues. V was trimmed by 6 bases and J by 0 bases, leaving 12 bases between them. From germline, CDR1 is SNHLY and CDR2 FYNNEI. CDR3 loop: CASSPDQTSYEQYF. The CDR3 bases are TGTGCCAGCAGCCCGGACCAGACCTCCTACGAGCAGTACTTC.

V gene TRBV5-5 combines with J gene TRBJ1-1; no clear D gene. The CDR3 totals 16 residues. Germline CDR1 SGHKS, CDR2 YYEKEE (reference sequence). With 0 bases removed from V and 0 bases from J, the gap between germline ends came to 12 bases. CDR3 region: CASSLAFERMNTEAFF. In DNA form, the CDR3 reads TGTGCCAGCAGCTTGGCCTTCGAGAGAATGAACACTGAAGCTTTCTTT.

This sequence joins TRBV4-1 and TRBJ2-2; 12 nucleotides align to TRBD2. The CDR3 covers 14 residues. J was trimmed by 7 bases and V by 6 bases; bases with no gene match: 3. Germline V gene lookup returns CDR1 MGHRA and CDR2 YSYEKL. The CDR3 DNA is TGCGCCAGCAGTCTAGCGGGAGGGGTCGGGGAGCTGTTTTTT. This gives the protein CASSLAGGVGELFF.

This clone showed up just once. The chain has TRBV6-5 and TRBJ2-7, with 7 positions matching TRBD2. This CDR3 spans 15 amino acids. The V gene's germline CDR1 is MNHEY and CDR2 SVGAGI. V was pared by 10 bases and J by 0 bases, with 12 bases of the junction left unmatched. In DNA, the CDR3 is TGTGCCACCACTCCCGGGAGGAGCAGCTCCTACGAGCAGTACTTC. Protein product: CATTPGRSSSYEQYF.

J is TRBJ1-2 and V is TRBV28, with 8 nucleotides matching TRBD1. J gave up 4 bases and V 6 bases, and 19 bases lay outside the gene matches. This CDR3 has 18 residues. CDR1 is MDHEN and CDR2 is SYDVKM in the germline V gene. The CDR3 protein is CASRHRLGQGAFSYGYTF. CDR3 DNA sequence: TGTGCCAGCAGACACAGATTGGGGCAGGGGGCGTTCAGCTATGGCTACACCTTC.

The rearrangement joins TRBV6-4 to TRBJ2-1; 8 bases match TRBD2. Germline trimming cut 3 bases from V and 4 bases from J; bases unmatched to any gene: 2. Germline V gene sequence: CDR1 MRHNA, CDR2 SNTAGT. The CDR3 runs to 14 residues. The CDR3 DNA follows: TGTGCCAGCAGTGAGGGACTAGATTACAATGAGCAGTTCTTC. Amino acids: CASSEGLDYNEQFF.

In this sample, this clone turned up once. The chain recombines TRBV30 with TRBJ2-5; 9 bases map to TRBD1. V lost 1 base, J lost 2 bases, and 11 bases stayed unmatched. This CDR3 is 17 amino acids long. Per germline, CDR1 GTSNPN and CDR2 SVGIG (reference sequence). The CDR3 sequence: CAWSDPGTGKKQETQYF. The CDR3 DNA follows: TGTGCCTGGAGTGACCCCGGGACAGGGAAAAAACAAGAGACCCAGTACTTC. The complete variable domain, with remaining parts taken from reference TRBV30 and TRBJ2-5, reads SQTIHQWPATLVQPVGSPLSLECTVEGTSNPNLYWYRQAAGRGLQLLFYSVGIGQISSEVPQNLSASRPQDRQFILSSKKLLLSDSGFYLCAWSDPGTGKKQETQYFGPGTRLLVL.

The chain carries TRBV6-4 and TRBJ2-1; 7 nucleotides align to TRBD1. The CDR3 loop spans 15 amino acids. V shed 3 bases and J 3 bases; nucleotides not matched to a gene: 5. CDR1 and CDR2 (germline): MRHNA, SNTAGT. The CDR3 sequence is CASSESTGIYNEQFF. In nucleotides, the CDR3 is TGTGCCAGCAGTGAGTCGACAGGGATCTACAATGAGCAGTTCTTC.

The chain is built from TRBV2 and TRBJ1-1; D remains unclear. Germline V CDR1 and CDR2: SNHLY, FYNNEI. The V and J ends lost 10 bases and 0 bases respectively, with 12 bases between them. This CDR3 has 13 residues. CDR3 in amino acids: CATLRIMNTEAFF. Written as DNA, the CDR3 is TGTGCCACCCTCAGAATCATGAACACTGAAGCTTTCTTT.

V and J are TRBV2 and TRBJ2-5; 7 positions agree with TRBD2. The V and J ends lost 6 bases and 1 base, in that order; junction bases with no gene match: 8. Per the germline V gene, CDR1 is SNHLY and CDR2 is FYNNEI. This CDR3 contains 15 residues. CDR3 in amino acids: CASRWGGRSQETQYF. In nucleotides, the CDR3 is TGTGCCAGCAGGTGGGGGGGTAGGAGCCAAGAGACCCAGTACTTC.

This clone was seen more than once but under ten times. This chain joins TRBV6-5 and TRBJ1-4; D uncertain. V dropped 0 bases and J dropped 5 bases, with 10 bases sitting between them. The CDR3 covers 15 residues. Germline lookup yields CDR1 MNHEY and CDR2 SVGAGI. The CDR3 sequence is CASSYSTRSNEKLFF. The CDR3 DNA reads TGTGCCAGCAGTTACTCGACCAGGTCAAATGAAAAACTGTTTTTT.

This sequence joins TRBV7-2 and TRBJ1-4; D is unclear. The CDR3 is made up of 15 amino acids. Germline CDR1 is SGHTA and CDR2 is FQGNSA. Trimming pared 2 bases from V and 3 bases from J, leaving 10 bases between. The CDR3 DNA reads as TGTGCCAGCAGCTTAATGGGCATCTCTAATGAAAAACTGTTTTTT. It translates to CASSLMGISNEKLFF.

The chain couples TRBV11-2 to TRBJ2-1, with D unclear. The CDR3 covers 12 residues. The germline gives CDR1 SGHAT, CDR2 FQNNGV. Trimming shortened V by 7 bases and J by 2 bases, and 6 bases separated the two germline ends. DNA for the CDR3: TGTGCCAGCAACGCGGCCTACAATGAGCAGTTCTTC. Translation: CASNAAYNEQFF.